The clone carrying this T cell receptor beta chain has only one observation. Germline-derived CDR1 and CDR2 are MNHEY and SVGAGI. This CDR3 contains 15 residues. Trimming took 0 bases from V and 8 from J, leaving 16 bases between them. The protocol was immunoSEQ multiplex PCR, while the TCRdb copy is restricted to in-frame clones and leaves out a portion. The data show 1.5 million to 1.9 million clones, with 98% seen just once and about 0.42% held by the top ten. The record originates from a study of shared clonotypes between healthy human individuals. The sequence was collected from a man aged 25-45 years in good health. The sequencing input was naive CD4+ T cells sorted from blood. Subset denoted: CD45RA+ positively selected. This chain connects TRBV6-5 to TRBJ2-5, with D unclear. The CDR3 nucleotides read TGTGCCAGCAGTTACTCGCACAGCATTAGTGATACCCAGTACTTC. Its protein product is CASSYSHSISDTQYF.